This TCR beta chain was observed in a study of blood T cell repertoires in COVID-19. Study overall: Spain, Italy and the United States supplied samples that represented acute and convalescent COVID-19.

The trim removed 9 bases at V and 5 bases at J, leaving 14 bases unmatched. This CDR3 has 15 amino acids. Looked up from germline, CDR1 is SGHRS and CDR2 is YFSETQ. In the source study's methods: Quantification of nucleated cells was approximated via reference gene primer amplification. The assay was immunoSEQ multiplex PCR, and TCRdb's table has in-frame clones only and misses some. V, J and clone size are taken as reported in that table, and D and trimming were inferred from the DNA itself. The data show about 110,000 clones, just over 85% seen once. The sequence was collected from a woman aged 45 to 65 with active or convalescent COVID-19. Input material: peripheral blood. The chain has TRBV5-1 and TRBJ2-7; 10 positions match TRBD1. CDR3 coding DNA: TGCGCCACAACAGAAACGGGACAGGGGTCCCACGAGCAGTACTTC. Residues: CATTETGQGSHEQYF.